The text below deals with one T cell receptor (beta chain). The entry originates in a study of shared clonotypes between healthy human individuals. TCRdb's table, derived via immunoSEQ multiplex PCR, lists solely in-frame clones and lacks some. The sample yields approximately 1.5 million clones, around 98.5% seen once. The CDR3 spans 18 residues. Germline CDR1 and CDR2: SEHNR and FQNEAQ (reference sequence). J gave up 6 bases and V 5 bases, and 12 bases lay outside the gene matches. This rearrangement joins TRBV7-9 to TRBJ2-1; 14 nucleotides match TRBD2. The specimen sequenced was naive CD4+ T cells sorted from blood. The subset here: CD45RA+ positively selected. The TCR comes from a man aged 25-45 years in good health. DNA of the CDR3: TGTGCCAGCAGCAAAACCGCGGGACTAGCGGGAGCAAGCAATGAGCAGTTCTTC. Translating gives CASSKTAGLAGASNEQFF.